This T cell receptor beta chain was identified during a study of blood T cell repertoires in COVID-19. On the study more broadly: Acute and convalescent COVID-19 specimens originated in the United States, Italy and Spain. Sources were T cells, B-cell-depleted T cells, or PBMCs; the material itself was cDNA or gDNA.

The V gene's germline CDR1 is LGHNA and CDR2 YNFKEQ. V was pared by 0 bases and J by 8 bases, with 13 bases between. This CDR3 comprises 15 residues. Authors' processing steps: From reference gene primer amplification, estimates of nucleated cell counts were derived. Method: immunoSEQ multiplex PCR; TCRdb's copy keeps in-frame clones and lacks some. Clone size and the V and J calls come from that table; the DNA yielded D and trimming. Seen here are over 150,000 clones, roughly 83% observed once, and the top ten hold 25% to 30%. This chain uses TRBV4-2 with TRBJ1-4, with D possibly TRBD1 on 6 matching bases. The sequence derives from a woman in her sixties with acute or convalescent COVID-19. Sequenced input: peripheral blood. CDR3 sequence (DNA): TGTGCCAGCAGCCAAGACCCAGGGGAGAGGGAAAAACTGTTTTTT. Translation: CASSQDPGEREKLFF.